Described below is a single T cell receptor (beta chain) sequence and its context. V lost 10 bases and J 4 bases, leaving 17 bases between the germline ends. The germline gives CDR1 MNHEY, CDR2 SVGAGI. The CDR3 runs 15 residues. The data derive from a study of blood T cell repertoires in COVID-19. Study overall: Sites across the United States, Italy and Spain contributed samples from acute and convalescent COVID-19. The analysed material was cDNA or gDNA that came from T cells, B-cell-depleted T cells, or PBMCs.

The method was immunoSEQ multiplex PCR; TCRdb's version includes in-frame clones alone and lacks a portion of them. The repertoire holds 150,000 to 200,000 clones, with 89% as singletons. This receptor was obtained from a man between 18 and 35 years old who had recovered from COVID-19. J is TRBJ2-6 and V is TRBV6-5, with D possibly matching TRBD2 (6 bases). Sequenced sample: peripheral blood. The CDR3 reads CATLLGGPGANVLTF. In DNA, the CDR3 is TGTGCCACACTCCTGGGGGGACCGGGGGCCAACGTCCTGACTTTC.